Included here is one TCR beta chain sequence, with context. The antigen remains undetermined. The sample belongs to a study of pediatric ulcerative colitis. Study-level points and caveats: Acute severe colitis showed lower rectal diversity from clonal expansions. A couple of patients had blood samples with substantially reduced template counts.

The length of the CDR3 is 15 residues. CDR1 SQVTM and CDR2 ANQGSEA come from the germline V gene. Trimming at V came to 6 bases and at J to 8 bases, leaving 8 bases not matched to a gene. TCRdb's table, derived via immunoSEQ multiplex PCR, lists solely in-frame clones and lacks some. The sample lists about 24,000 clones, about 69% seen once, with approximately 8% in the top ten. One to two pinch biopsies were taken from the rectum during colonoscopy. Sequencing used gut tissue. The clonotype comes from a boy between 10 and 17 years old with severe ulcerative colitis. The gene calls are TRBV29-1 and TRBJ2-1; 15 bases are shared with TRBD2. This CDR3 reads CSVTWTSGRAYEQFF. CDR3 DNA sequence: TGCAGCGTAACCTGGACTAGCGGGAGGGCGTATGAGCAGTTCTTC.